The clone carrying this T cell receptor beta chain was recorded a few times. What it recognizes is unknown. This specimen belongs to a study of cytomegalovirus exposure and HLA in healthy donors. The study's findings and limits: While the bulk of TCR sequences proved rare, some public TCRs turned up in many donors.

In the PCR, 60 Vbeta and 13 Jbeta primers were used. The table came from immunoSEQ multiplex PCR; TCRdb's copy has only in-frame clones and leaves some out. This sample has about 98,000 clones, with approximately 83% found just once. Samples came from healthy bone marrow donors. This CDR3 has 14 residues. Germline V gives CDR1 MNHEY, CDR2 SVGAGI. The V end was cut by 5 bases, the J end by 2 bases, with 9 bases between. This chain uses TRBV6-5 with TRBJ2-2; D is unclear. Sequences were obtained from PBMCs. This sequence originates from a female donor in good health and CMV-seropositive. The CDR3 nucleotides are TGTGCCAGCAGTGGCCGGGTCAACACCGGGGAGCTGTTTTTT. Its translation: CASSGRVNTGELFF.